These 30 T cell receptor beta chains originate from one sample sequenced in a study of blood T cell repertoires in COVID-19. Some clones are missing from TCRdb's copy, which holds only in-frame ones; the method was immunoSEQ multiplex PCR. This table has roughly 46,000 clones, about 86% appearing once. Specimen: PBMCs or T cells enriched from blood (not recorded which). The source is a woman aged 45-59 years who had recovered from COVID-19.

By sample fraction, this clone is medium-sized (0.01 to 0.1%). The CDR3 DNA sequence: TGTGCCAGCAGCCCCGTTAGTTCACCCCTCCACTTT. Protein: CASSPVSSPLHF. The chain links TRBV14 to TRBJ1-6; D unresolved. Germline loops: CDR1 SGHDN, CDR2 FVKESK. This CDR3 is 12 amino acids long. Trimming shortened V by 4 bases and J by 9 bases, and 7 bases separated the two germline ends.

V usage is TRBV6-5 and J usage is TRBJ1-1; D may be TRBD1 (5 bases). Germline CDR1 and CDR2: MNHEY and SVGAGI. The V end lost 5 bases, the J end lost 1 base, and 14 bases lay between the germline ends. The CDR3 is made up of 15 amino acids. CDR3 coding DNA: TGTGCCAGCAGTAAACGCAGGACACCGAACACTGAAGCTTTCTTT. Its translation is CASSKRRTPNTEAFF.

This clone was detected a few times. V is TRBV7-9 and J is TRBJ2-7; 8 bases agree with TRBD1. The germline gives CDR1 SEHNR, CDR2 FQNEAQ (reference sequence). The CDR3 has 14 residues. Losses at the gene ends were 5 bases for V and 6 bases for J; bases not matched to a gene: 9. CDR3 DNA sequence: TGTGCCAGCAGCCTTACTCCACAGGGGGTCGAGCAGTACTTC. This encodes CASSLTPQGVEQYF.

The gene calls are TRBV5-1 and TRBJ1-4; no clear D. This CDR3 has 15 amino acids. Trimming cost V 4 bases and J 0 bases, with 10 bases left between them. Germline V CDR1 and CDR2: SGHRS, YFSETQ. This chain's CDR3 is CASSLNSATNEKLFF. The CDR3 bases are TGCGCCAGCAGCCTTAACAGTGCAACTAATGAAAAACTGTTTTTT.

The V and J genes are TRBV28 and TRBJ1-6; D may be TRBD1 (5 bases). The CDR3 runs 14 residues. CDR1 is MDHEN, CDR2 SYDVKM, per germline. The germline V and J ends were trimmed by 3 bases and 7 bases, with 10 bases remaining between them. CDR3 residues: CASSLGHSNSPLHF. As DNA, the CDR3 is TGTGCCAGCAGTTTGGGGCATTCCAATTCACCCCTCCACTTT.

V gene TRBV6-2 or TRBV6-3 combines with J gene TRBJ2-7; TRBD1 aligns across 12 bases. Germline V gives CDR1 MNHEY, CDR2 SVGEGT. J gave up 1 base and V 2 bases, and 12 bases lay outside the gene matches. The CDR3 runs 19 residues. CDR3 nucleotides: TGTGCCAGCAGTTACCCACTGGGACAGGGGGCGCCGAGGTCCTACGAGCAGTACTTC. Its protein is CASSYPLGQGAPRSYEQYF.

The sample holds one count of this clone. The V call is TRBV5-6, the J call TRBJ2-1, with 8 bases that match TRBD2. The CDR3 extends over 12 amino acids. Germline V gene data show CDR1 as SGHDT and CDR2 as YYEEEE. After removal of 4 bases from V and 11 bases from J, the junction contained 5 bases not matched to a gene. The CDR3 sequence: CASSPGGAKQFF. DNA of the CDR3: TGTGCCAGCAGCCCCGGGGGGGCCAAGCAGTTCTTC.

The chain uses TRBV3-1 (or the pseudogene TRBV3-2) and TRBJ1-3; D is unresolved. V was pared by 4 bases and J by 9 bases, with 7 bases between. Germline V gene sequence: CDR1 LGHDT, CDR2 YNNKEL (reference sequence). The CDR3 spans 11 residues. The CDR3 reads CASSLRGTIYF. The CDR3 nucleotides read TGTGCCAGCAGCCTACGGGGCACCATATATTTT.

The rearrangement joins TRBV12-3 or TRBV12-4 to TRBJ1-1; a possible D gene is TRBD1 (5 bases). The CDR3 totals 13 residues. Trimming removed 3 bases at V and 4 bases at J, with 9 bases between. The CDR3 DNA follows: TGTGCCAGCAGTTTCGCAGGGATCACTGAAGCTTTCTTT. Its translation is CASSFAGITEAFF.

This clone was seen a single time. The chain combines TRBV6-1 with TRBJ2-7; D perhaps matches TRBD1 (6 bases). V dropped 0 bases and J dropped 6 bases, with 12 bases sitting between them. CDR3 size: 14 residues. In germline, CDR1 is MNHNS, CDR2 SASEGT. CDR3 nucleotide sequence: TGTGCCAGCAGTGAAGCCCCAGGGGCGGGCGAGCAGTACTTC. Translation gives CASSEAPGAGEQYF.

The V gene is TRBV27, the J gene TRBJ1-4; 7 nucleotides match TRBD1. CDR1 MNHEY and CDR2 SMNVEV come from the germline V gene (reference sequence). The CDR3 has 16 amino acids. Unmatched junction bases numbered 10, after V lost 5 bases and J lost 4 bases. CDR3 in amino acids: CASSPTLGQYNEKLFF. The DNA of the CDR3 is TGTGCCAGCAGTCCAACCTTGGGACAGTATAATGAAAAACTGTTTTTT. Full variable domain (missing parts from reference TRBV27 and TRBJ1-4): EAQVTQNPRYLITVTGKKLTVTCSQNMNHEYMSWYRQDPGLGLRQIYYSMNVEVTDKGDVPEGYKVSRKEKRNFPLILESPSPNQTSLYFCASSPTLGQYNEKLFFGSGTQLSVL.

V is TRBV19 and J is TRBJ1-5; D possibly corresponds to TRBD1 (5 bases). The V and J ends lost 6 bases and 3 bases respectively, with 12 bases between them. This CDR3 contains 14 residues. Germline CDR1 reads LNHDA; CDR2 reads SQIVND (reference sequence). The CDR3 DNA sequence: TGTGCCAGTAGGATTACAGGTAACAATCAGCCCCAGCATTTT. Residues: CASRITGNNQPQHF.

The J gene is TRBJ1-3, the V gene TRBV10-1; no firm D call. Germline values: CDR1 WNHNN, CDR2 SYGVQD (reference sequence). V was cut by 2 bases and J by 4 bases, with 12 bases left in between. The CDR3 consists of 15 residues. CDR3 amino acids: CASSEHGGGGNTIYF. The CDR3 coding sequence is TGCGCCAGCAGTGAGCATGGAGGCGGAGGAAACACCATATATTTT.

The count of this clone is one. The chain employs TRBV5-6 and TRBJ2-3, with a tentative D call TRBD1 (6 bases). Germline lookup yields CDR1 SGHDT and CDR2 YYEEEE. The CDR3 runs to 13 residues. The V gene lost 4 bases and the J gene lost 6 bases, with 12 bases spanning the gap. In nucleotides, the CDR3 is TGTGCCAGCAGCATACAGGGACGGGATACGCAGTATTTT. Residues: CASSIQGRDTQYF.

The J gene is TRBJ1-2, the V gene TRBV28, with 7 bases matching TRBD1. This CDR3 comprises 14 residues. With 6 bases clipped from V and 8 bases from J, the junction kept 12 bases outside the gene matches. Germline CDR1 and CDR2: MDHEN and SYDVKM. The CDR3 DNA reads TGTGCCAGCAGCATTCGTACGAAGGGGGCCGGCTACACCTTC. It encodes CASSIRTKGAGYTF.

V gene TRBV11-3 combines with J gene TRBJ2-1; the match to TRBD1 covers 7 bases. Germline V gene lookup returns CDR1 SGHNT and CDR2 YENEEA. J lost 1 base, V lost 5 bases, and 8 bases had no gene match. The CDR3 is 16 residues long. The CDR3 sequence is CASSPVRGQSYNEQFF. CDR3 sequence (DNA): TGTGCCAGCAGCCCCGTCCGGGGACAGTCCTACAATGAGCAGTTCTTC.

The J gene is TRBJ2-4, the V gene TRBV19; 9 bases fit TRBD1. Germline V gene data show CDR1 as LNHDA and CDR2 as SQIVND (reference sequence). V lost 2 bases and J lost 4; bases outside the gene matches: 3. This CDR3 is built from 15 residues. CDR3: CASSILGTGKNIQYF. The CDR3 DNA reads TGTGCCAGTAGTATACTTGGGACAGGGAAAAACATTCAGTACTTC.

This CDR3 reads CASSSPATGDSNQPQHF. The CDR3 nucleotides read TGTGCCAGCAGTTCCCCAGCGACAGGGGATAGCAATCAGCCCCAGCATTTT. The rearrangement uses TRBV28 and TRBJ1-5, with TRBD1 identical over 8 bases. This CDR3 has 17 amino acids. CDR1 and CDR2 from the germline V gene are MDHEN and SYDVKM. Trimming took 4 bases from V and 0 from J; bases not matched to a gene: 8.

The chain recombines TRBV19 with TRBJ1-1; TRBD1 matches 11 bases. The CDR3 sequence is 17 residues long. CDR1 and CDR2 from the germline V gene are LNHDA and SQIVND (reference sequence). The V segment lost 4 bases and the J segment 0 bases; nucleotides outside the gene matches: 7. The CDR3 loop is CASSTWDRGRLNTEAFF. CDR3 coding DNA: TGTGCCAGTAGTACTTGGGACAGGGGGAGATTGAACACTGAAGCTTTCTTT.

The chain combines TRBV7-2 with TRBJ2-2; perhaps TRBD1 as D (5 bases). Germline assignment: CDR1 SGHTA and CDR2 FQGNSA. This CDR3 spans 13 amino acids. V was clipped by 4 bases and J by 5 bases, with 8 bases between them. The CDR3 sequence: CASSSRTTGELFF. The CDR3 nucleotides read TGTGCCAGCAGCTCACGGACAACCGGGGAGCTGTTTTTT.

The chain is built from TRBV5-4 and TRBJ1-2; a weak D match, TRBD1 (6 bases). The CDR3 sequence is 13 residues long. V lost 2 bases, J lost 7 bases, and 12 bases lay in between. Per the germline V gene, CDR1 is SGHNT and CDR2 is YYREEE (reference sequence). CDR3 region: CASSFGQRRGYTF. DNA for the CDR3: TGTGCCAGCAGCTTTGGACAGCGCCGTGGCTACACCTTC.

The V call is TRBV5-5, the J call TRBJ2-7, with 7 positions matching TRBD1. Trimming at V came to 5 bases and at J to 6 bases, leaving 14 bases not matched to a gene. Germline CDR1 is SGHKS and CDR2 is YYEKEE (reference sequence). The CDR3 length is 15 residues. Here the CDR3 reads CASSFGTVSSGEQYF. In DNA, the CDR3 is TGTGCCAGCAGTTTTGGGACAGTTAGTTCTGGCGAGCAGTACTTC.

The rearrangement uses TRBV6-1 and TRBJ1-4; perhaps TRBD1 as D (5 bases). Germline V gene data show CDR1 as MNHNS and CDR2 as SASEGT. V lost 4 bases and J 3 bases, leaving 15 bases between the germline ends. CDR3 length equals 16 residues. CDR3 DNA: TGTGCCAGCAGTGTACCGAGACAGCCGTCTAATGAAAAACTGTTTTTT. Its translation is CASSVPRQPSNEKLFF.

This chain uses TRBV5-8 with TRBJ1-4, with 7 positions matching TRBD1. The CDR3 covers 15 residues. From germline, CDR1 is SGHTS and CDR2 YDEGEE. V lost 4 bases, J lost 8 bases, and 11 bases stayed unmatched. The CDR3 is CASSRGQKGYEKLFF. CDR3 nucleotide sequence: TGTGCCAGCAGCCGGGGACAGAAGGGATACGAAAAACTGTTTTTT.

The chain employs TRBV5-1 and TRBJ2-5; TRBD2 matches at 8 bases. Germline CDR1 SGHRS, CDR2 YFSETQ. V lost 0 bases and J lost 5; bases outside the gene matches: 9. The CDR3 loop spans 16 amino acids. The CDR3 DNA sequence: TGCGCCAGCAGCTTGGACGCGGGAGGTAGAGTTGAGACCCAGTACTTC. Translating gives CASSLDAGGRVETQYF.

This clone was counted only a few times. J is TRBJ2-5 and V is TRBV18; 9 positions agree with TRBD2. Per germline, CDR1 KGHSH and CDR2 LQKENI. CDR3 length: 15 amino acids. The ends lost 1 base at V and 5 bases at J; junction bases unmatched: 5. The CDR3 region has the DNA TGTGCCAGCTCACCACAAGCGGGAGGCACCGAGACCCAGTACTTC. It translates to CASSPQAGGTETQYF.

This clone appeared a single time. The CDR3 spells CASSPLGQGEAFF. Written as DNA, the CDR3 is TGTGCCAGCAGCCCTCTAGGGCAGGGCGAAGCTTTCTTT. The V and J genes are TRBV9 and TRBJ1-1, with a weak D call TRBD1 (5 bases). This CDR3 is 13 amino acids long. CDR1 and CDR2 (germline): SGDLS, YYNGEE. V gave up 4 bases and J gave up 8 bases, with 15 bases separating them.

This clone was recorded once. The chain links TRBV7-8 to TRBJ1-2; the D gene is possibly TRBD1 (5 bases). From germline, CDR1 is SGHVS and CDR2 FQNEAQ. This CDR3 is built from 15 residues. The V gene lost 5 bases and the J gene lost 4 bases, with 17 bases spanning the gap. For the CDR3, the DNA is TGTGCCAGCAGCCCCTGGGAGGGGCTGGGCTATGGCTACACCTTC. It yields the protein CASSPWEGLGYGYTF.

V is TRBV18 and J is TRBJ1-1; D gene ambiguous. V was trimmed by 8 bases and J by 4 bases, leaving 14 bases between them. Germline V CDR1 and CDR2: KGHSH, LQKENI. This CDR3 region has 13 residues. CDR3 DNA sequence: TGTGCCAGCCTGGAGGAAAAAGGCACTGAAGCTTTCTTT. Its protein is CASLEEKGTEAFF.

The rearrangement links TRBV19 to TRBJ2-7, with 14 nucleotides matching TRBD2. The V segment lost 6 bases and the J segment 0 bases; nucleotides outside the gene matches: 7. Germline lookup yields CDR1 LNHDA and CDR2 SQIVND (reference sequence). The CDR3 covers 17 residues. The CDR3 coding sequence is TGTGCCAGTAGCCGAGCCGGGACTAGCGGGAGCTCCTACGAGCAGTACTTC. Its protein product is CASSRAGTSGSSYEQYF. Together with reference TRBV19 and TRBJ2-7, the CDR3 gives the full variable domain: DGGITQSPKYLFRKEGQNVTLSCEQNLNHDAMYWYRQDPGQGLRLIYYSQIVNDFQKGDIAEGYSVSREKKESFPLTVTSAQKNPTAFYLCASSRAGTSGSSYEQYFGPGTRLTVT.